A selection of T cell receptor beta chains follows, all from one sample in a study of CD8+CD57+ T cells in acquired aplastic anemia. Each CDR3 protein is one row after TCRdb ran MiXCR on the reads. This sample has about 120,000 distinct CDR3 sequences, with 45% to 60% found just once. Input material: sorted CD4+, CD8+, or CD8+CD57+ T cells (not recorded which) from PBMCs. These receptors were taken from a human donor with aplastic anemia. CDR3s include the opening cysteine and the closing phenylalanine or tryptophan. Fields, in order: V gene, clone size, D gene, CDR3 length, J gene, CDR3 DNA, CDR3 protein. D genes are given only for firm matches. Clone size is given for some rows only: seen once, a few or many times, or a class if the clone is expanded.

V: TRBV5-4; size: NA; D: TRBD1; length: 15; J: TRBJ1-1; DNA: TGTGCCAGCAGCGAACCGGGACAGTTGAACACTGAAGCTTTCTTT; CDR3: CASSEPGQLNTEAFF
V: TRBV7-4; size: NA; D: NA; length: 13; J: TRBJ2-5; DNA: TGTGCCAGCAGCTTAGATGCTTTTGAGACCCAGTACTTC; CDR3: CASSLDAFETQYF
V: TRBV7-9; size: NA; D: NA; length: 13; J: TRBJ2-5; DNA: TGTGCCAGCAGCTGGCCTCAACAAGAGACCCAGTACTTC; CDR3: CASSWPQQETQYF
V: TRBV7-8; size: few; D: NA; length: 12; J: TRBJ2-7; DNA: TGTGCCAGCAGCTTAGTAGGGCACGAGCAGTACTTC; CDR3: CASSLVGHEQYF
V: TRBV19; size: NA; D: NA; length: 13; J: TRBJ1-1; DNA: TGTGCCAGTAAAACAGGGCTGAACACTGAAGCTTTCTTT; CDR3: CASKTGLNTEAFF
V: TRBV7-3; size: NA; D: NA; length: 16; J: TRBJ2-6; DNA: TGTGCCAGCAGCCACGGGTCAGGTCCTGGGGCCAACGTCCTGACTTTC; CDR3: CASSHGSGPGANVLTF
V: TRBV14; size: many; D: NA; length: 13; J: TRBJ1-5; DNA: TGTGCCAGCAGCCAGACGAAAGGGCAGCCCCAGCATTTT; CDR3: CASSQTKGQPQHF
V: TRBV7-3; size: once; D: TRBD1; length: 14; J: TRBJ1-1; DNA: TGTGCCAGCAGCTGGACAGGGGGGCGAACTGAAGCTTTCTTT; CDR3: CASSWTGGRTEAFF
V: TRBV10-1; size: NA; D: NA; length: 18; J: TRBJ2-7; DNA: TGCGCCAGCAGTGAGTCGGTGTGGCTCGGCGGTGGCTCCTACGAGCAGTACTTC; CDR3: CASSESVWLGGGSYEQYF
V: TRBV7-9; size: NA; D: NA; length: 12; J: TRBJ2-7; DNA: TGTGCCAGCAGCCACGGGACGGATGAGCAGTACTTC; CDR3: CASSHGTDEQYF
V: TRBV20-1; size: NA; D: TRBD2; length: 16; J: TRBJ2-5; DNA: TGCAGTGCTCAACAACTAGCGGGGGGCCTCGGAGAGACCCAGTACTTC; CDR3: CSAQQLAGGLGETQYF
V: TRBV7-2; size: NA; D: NA; length: 12; J: TRBJ2-7; DNA: TGTGCCAGCAGCGAGAACGCGAGGGAGCAGTACTTC; CDR3: CASSENAREQYF
V: TRBV19; size: many; D: NA; length: 15; J: TRBJ1-1; DNA: TGTGCCAGTAGTAGCTCCGGGACGGTGAACACTGAAGCTTTCTTT; CDR3: CASSSSGTVNTEAFF
V: TRBV19; size: NA; D: NA; length: 12; J: TRBJ2-5; DNA: TGTGCCAGTAGTCATGAGGAGGAGACCCAGTACTTC; CDR3: CASSHEEETQYF
V: TRBV27; size: few; D: NA; length: 13; J: TRBJ1-2; DNA: TGTGCCAGCAGTGCGCCGGGGGCTCGTGGCTACACCTTC; CDR3: CASSAPGARGYTF